This TCR beta chain was observed in a study of Graves' ophthalmopathy and Graves' hyperthyroidism. In the study overall: Untreated patients at initial diagnosis provided peripheral blood.

The CDR3 is 15 amino acids. Germline V gene data show CDR1 as DFQATT and CDR2 as SNEGSKA (reference sequence). Trimming took 2 bases from V and 5 from J; bases not matched to a gene: 9. The authors amplified TCR beta CDR3 regions, and they did so from RNA transcripts for repertoire sequencing. First-round RT-PCR relied on HTBI primers, and a second-round multiplex PCR came next. TCRdb processed the multiplex PCR reads anew with MiXCR; each CDR3 protein has one entry. Here the sample spans about 740,000 distinct CDR3 sequences, approximately 40% being singletons. Patients were diagnosed from clinical symptoms, serum thyroxine, TRAb, thyroid ultrasound and orbital computed tomography. The PBMCs were taken from around 9.1 ml of fresh peripheral blood.

The receptor's source is an adult man with Graves' ophthalmopathy. Sequenced sample: peripheral blood. The chain has TRBV20-1 and TRBJ2-7; the match to TRBD2 covers 10 bases. The CDR3 sequence is CSARSLAGDVNEQYF. CDR3 nucleotides: TGCAGTGCTAGATCCCTAGCGGGGGATGTAAACGAGCAGTACTTC.